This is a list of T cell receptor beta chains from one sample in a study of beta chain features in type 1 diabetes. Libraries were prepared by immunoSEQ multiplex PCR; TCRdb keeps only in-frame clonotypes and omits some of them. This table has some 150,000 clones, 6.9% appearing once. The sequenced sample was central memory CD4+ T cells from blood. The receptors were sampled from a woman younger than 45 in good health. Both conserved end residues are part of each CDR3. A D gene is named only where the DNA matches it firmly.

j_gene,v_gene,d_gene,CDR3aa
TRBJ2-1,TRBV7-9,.,CASSLTSLVLEQFF
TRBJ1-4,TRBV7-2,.,CASSSGPTNEKLFF
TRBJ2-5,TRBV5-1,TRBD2,CASSPSGEGGQETQYF
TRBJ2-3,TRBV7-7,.,CASGVAGTDTQYF
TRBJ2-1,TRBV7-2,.,CASTSGGSISYNEQFF
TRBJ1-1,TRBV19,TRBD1,CASSISAIQGTAFF
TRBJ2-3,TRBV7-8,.,CASSFGRVEHPLPF
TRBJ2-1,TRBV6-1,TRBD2,CASSDKLAGEQFF
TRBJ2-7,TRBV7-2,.,CASSFSGLYEQYF
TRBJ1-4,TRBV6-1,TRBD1,CASSSGQGLEKLFF
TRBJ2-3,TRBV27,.,CASKGVASTDTQYF
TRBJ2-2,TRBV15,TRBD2,CATSRMASGTTGELFF
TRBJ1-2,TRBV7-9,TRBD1,CASSPGQGIGYGYTF
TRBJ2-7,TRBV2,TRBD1,CASSAPGQGAYEQYF
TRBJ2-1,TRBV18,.,CASQTGSSYNEQFF
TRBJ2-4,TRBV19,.,CASLDSLAKNIQYF
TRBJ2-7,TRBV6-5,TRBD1,CASRTPGTAYEQYF
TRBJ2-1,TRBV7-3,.,CASSAYPAIYNEQFF
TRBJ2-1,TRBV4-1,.,CASSQAGGPINEQFF
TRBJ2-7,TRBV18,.,CASSPRGTASYEQYF
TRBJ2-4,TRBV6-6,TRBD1,CASRTGTGDTKNIQYF
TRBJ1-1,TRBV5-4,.,CASSWIPGENTEAFF
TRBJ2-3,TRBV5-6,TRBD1,CASSILQGATDTQYF
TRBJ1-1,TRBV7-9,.,CASSWRGLMGLDTEAFF
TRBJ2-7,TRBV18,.,CASSPPRQKSFTYEQYF
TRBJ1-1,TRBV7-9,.,CASRVGTEAFF
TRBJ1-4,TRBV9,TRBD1,CASNRGQGATNEKLFF
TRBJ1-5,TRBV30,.,CAWSRSSQPQHF
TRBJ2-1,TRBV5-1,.,CASSEDHSSYNEQFF
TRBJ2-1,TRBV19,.,CASSIRLGNSYNEQFF
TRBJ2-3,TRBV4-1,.,CASSQDWSGRGSTDTQYF
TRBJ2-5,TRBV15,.,CATSRDRSRGETQYF
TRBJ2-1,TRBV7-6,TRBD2,CASSLTGSGAVWNEQFF
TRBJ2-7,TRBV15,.,CATSRAGDRSSYEQYF
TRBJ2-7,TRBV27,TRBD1,CASSPGQGAYEQYF
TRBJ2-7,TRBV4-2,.,CASSQGGSGNEQYF
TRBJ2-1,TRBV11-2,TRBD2,CASSLDPGLAAPEQFF
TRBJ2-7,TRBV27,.,CASSWDLEYF
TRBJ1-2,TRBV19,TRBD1,CASTLKTGGYVHGYTF
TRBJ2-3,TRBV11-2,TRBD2,CASRPPGLADTDTQYF
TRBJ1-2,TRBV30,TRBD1,CAWTGGSGYTF
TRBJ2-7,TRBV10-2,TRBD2,CASSEFTSGSTAGEQYF
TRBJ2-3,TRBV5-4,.,CASSFGPDTQYF
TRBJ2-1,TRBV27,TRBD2,CASRKGLAGEIEQFF
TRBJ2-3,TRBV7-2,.,CASSRTRLGTDTQYF
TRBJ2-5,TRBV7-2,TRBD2,CASSLSLAGVETQYF
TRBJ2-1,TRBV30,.,CAWSDSQVNKDNEQFF
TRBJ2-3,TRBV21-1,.,CASSTRQSTDTQYF
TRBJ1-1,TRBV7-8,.,CASSLMGEVGEAFF
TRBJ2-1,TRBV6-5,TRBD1,CASSGQAYNEQFF
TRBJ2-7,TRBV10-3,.,CAISVAVGPYEQYF
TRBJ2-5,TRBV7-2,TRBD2,CASSLSGTIGETQYF
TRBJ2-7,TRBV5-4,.,CASSSTLSEQYF
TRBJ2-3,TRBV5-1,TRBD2,CASSFGLAGGLDTQYF
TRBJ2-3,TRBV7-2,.,CASSSRPGSTDTQYF